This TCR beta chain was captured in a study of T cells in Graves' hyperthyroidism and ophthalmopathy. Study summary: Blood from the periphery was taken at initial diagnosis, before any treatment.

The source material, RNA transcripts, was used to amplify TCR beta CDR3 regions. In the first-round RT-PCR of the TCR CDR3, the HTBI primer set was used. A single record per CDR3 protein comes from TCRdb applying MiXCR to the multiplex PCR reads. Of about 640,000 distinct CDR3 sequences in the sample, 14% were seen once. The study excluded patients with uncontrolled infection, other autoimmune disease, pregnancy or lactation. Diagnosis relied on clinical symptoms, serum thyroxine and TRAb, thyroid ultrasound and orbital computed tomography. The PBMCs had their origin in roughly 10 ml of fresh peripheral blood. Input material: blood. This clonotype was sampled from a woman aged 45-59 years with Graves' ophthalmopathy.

The CDR3 bases are TGTGCCAGTAGGGGGGACCGAACCCGTAACTATGGCTACACCTTC. Translating gives CASRGDRTRNYGYTF. The rearrangement uses TRBV19 and TRBJ1-2, with D tentatively TRBD1 (5 bases). CDR1 LNHDA and CDR2 SQIVND come from the germline V gene (reference sequence). This CDR3 comprises 15 residues. Trimming took off 6 bases at V and 1 base at J, with 15 bases between the two ends.